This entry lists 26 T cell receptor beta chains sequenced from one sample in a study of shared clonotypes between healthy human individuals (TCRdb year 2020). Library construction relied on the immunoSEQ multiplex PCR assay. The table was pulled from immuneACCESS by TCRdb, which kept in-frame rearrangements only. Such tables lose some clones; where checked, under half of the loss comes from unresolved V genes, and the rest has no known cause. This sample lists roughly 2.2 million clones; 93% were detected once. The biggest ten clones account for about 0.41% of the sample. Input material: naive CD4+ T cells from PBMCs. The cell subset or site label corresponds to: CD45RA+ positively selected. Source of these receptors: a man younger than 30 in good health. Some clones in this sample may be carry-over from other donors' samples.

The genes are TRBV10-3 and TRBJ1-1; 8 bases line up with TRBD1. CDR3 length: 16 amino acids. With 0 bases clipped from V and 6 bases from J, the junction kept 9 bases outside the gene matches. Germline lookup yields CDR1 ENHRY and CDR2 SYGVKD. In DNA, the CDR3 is TGTGCCATCAGTGAGTCCTTGGTCAGGGGGCGAGCTGAAGCTTTCTTT. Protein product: CAISESLVRGRAEAFF.

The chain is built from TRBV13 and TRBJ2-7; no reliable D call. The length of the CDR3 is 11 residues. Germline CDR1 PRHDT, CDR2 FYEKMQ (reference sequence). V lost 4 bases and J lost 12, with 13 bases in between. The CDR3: CASSWAERLYF. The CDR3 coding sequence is TGTGCCAGCAGCTGGGCCGAGAGGCTGTACTTC.

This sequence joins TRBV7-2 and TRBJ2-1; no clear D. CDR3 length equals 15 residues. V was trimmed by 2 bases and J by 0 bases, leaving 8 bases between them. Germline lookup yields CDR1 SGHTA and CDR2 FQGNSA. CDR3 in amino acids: CASSLLPLSYNEQFF. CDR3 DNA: TGTGCCAGCAGCTTACTCCCTCTCTCCTACAATGAGCAGTTCTTC.

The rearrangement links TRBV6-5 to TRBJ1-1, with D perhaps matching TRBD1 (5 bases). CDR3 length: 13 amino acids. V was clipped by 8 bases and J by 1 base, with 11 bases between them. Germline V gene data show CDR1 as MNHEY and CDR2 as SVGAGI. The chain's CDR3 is CASLLTANTEAFF. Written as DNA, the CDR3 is TGTGCCAGCCTACTGACAGCGAACACTGAAGCTTTCTTT.

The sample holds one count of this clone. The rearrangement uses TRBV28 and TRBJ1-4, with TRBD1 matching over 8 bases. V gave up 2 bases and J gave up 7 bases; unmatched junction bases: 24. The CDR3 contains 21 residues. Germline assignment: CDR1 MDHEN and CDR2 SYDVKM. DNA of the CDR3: TGTGCCAGCAGTTTAGGGGGCTGGGGCAGGGGGCGTTCTCCCCGGGGTGAAAAACTGTTTTTT. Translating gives CASSLGGWGRGRSPRGEKLFF.

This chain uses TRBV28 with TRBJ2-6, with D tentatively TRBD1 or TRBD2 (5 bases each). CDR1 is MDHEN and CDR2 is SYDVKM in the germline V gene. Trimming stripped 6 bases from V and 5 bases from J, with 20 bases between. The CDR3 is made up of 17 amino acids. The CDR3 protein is CASSYQGTALRANVLTF. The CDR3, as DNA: TGTGCCAGCAGCTACCAAGGGACCGCACTACGGGCCAACGTCCTGACTTTC.

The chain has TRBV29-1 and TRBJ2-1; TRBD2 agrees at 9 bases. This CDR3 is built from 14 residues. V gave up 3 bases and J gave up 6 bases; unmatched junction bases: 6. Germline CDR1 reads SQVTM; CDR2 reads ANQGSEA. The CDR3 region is CSVELREGRNEQFF. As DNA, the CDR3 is TGCAGCGTTGAGTTGCGGGAGGGCCGCAATGAGCAGTTCTTC.

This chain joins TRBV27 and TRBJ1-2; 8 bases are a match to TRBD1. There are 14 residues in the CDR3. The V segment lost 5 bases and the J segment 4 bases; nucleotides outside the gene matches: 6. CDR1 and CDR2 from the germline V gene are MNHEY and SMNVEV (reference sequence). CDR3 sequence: CASSPTGAFYGYTF. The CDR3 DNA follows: TGTGCCAGCAGTCCGACAGGGGCCTTCTATGGCTACACCTTC.

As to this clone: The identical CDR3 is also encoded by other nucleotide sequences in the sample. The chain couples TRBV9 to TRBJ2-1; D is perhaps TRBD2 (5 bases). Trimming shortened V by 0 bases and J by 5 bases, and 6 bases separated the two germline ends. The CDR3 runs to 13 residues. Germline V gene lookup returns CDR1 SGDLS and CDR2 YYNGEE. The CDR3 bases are TGTGCCAGCAGCGTAGGGACTCACAATGAGCAGTTCTTC. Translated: CASSVGTHNEQFF.

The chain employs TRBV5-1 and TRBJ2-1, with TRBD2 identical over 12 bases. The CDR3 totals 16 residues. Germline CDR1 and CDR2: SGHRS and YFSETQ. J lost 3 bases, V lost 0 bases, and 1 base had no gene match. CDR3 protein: CASSLALAGGYNEQFF. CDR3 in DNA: TGCGCCAGCAGCTTGGCACTAGCGGGAGGCTACAATGAGCAGTTCTTC.

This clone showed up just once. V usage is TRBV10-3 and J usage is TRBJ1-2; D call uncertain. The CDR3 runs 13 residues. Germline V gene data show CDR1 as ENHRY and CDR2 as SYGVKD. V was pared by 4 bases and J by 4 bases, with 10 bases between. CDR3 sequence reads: CAISGELGYGYTF. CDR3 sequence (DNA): TGTGCCATCAGTGGAGAACTGGGCTATGGCTACACCTTC.

In DNA, the CDR3 is TGTGCCAGCGGAACCTGGGGCAGATTCACCATGAACACTGAAGCTTTCTTT. This codes for CASGTWGRFTMNTEAFF. The gene calls are TRBV28 and TRBJ1-1; a weak D match, TRBD1 (5 bases). The germline V gene encodes CDR1 MDHEN and CDR2 SYDVKM. CDR3 length equals 17 residues. V was clipped by 8 bases and J by 0 bases, with 22 bases between them.

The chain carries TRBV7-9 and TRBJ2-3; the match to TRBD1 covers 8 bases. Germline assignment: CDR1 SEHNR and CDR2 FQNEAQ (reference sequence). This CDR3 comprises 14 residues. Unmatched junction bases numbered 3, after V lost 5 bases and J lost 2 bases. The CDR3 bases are TGTGCCAGCAGCGGGGACAGGATCACAGATACGCAGTATTTT. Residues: CASSGDRITDTQYF.

For the CDR3, the DNA is TGTGCCAGCAGCCCTAAAAATGGACTATACAATGAGCAGTTCTTC. Translating gives CASSPKNGLYNEQFF. The rearrangement joins TRBV9 to TRBJ2-1, with D possibly being TRBD2 (6 bases). Per germline, CDR1 SGDLS and CDR2 YYNGEE. The CDR3 contains 15 residues. V lost 4 bases and J 4 bases, leaving 15 bases between the germline ends.

CDR3 region: CASSTGDGPNEKLFF. The DNA for the CDR3 is TGTGCCAGTAGTACCGGGGACGGCCCAAATGAAAAACTGTTTTTT. The V call is TRBV19, the J call TRBJ1-4; weak D call: TRBD1 (5 bases). The CDR3 runs to 15 residues. Trimming shortened V by 4 bases and J by 5 bases, and 14 bases separated the two germline ends. CDR1 and CDR2 (germline): LNHDA, SQIVND (reference sequence).

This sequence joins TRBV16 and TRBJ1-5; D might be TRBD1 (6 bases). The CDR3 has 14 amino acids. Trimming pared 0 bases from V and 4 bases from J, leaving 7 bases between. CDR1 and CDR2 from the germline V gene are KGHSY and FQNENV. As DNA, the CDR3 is TGTGCCAGCAGCCAATCGGGGGCTAATCAGCCCCAGCATTTT. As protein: CASSQSGANQPQHF.

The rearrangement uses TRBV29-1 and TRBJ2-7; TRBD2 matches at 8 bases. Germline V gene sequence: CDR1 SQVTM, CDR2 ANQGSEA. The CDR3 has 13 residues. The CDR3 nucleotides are TGCTGTGCCGGGGGGGAGGGCCTTTACGAGCAGTACTTC. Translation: CCAGGEGLYEQYF.

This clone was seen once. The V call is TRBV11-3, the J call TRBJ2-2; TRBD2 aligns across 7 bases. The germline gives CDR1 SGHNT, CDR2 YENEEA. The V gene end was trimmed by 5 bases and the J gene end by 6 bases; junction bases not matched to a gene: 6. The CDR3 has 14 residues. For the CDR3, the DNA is TGTGCCAGCAGCCGCAACGCGGGGGCCGGGGAGCTGTTTTTT. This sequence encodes CASSRNAGAGELFF.

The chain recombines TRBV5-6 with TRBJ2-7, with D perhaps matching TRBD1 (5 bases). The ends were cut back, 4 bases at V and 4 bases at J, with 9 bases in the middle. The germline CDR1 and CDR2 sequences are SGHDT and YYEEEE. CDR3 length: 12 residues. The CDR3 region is CASSHRQYEQYF. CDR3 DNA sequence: TGTGCCAGCAGCCACCGACAGTACGAGCAGTACTTC.

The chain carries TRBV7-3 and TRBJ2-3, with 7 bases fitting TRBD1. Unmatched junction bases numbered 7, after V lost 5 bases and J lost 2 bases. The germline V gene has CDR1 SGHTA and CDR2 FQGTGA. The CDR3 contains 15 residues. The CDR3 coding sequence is TGTGCCAGCAGCCAATCCGGGACAGACACAGATACGCAGTATTTT. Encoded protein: CASSQSGTDTDTQYF.

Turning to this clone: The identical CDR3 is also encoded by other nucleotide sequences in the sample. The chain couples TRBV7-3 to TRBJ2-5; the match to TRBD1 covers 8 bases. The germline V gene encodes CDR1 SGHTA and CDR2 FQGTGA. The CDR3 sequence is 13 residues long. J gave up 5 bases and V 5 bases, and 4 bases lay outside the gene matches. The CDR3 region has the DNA TGTGCCAGCAGCCGTGACAGGGGTGAGACCCAGTACTTC. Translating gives CASSRDRGETQYF.

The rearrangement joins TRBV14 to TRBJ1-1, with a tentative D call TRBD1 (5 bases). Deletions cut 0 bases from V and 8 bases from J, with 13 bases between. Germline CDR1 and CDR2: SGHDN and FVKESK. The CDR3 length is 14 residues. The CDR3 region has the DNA TGTGCCAGCAGCCAAGATCCGGCAGGGAGGGAAGCTTTCTTT. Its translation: CASSQDPAGREAFF.

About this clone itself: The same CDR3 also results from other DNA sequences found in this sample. The CDR3 DNA sequence: TGCGCCAGCAGCCTTGAGGGAAACTATGGCTACACCTTC. Residues: CASSLEGNYGYTF. V usage is TRBV5-1 and J usage is TRBJ1-2; D ambiguous. This CDR3 spans 13 amino acids. V dropped 4 bases and J dropped 2 bases, with 9 bases sitting between them. Germline V gives CDR1 SGHRS, CDR2 YFSETQ.

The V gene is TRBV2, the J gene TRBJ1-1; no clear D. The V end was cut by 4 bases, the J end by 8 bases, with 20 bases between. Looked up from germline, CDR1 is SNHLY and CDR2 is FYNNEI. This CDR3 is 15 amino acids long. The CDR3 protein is CASSGPGRSGLEAFF. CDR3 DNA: TGTGCCAGCAGTGGGCCAGGCCGTTCTGGTTTGGAAGCTTTCTTT.

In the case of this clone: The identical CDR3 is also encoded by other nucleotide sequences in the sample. The CDR3 bases are TGCGCCAGCAGCTTGTTAGGCAACGAGCAGTTCTTC. It codes for CASSLLGNEQFF. V and J are TRBV5-1 and TRBJ2-1; no reliable D call. V dropped 1 base and J dropped 10 bases, with 9 bases sitting between them. The CDR3 is 12 residues long. CDR1 is SGHRS, CDR2 YFSETQ, per germline. Looking up the rest from reference TRBV5-1 and TRBJ2-1 gives the full variable domain: KAGVTQTPRYLIKTRGQQVTLSCSPISGHRSVSWYQQTPGQGLQFLFEYFSETQRNKGNFPGRFSGRQFSNSRSEMNVSTLELGDSALYLCASSLLGNEQFFGPGTRLTVL.

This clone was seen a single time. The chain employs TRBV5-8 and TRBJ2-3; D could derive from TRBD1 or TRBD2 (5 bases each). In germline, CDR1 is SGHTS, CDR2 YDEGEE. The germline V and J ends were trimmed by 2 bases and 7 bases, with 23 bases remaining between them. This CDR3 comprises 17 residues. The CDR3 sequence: CASSFTSRDDYVNTQYF. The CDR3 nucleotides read TGTGCCAGCAGCTTTACATCTCGGGACGACTATGTAAATACGCAGTATTTT.